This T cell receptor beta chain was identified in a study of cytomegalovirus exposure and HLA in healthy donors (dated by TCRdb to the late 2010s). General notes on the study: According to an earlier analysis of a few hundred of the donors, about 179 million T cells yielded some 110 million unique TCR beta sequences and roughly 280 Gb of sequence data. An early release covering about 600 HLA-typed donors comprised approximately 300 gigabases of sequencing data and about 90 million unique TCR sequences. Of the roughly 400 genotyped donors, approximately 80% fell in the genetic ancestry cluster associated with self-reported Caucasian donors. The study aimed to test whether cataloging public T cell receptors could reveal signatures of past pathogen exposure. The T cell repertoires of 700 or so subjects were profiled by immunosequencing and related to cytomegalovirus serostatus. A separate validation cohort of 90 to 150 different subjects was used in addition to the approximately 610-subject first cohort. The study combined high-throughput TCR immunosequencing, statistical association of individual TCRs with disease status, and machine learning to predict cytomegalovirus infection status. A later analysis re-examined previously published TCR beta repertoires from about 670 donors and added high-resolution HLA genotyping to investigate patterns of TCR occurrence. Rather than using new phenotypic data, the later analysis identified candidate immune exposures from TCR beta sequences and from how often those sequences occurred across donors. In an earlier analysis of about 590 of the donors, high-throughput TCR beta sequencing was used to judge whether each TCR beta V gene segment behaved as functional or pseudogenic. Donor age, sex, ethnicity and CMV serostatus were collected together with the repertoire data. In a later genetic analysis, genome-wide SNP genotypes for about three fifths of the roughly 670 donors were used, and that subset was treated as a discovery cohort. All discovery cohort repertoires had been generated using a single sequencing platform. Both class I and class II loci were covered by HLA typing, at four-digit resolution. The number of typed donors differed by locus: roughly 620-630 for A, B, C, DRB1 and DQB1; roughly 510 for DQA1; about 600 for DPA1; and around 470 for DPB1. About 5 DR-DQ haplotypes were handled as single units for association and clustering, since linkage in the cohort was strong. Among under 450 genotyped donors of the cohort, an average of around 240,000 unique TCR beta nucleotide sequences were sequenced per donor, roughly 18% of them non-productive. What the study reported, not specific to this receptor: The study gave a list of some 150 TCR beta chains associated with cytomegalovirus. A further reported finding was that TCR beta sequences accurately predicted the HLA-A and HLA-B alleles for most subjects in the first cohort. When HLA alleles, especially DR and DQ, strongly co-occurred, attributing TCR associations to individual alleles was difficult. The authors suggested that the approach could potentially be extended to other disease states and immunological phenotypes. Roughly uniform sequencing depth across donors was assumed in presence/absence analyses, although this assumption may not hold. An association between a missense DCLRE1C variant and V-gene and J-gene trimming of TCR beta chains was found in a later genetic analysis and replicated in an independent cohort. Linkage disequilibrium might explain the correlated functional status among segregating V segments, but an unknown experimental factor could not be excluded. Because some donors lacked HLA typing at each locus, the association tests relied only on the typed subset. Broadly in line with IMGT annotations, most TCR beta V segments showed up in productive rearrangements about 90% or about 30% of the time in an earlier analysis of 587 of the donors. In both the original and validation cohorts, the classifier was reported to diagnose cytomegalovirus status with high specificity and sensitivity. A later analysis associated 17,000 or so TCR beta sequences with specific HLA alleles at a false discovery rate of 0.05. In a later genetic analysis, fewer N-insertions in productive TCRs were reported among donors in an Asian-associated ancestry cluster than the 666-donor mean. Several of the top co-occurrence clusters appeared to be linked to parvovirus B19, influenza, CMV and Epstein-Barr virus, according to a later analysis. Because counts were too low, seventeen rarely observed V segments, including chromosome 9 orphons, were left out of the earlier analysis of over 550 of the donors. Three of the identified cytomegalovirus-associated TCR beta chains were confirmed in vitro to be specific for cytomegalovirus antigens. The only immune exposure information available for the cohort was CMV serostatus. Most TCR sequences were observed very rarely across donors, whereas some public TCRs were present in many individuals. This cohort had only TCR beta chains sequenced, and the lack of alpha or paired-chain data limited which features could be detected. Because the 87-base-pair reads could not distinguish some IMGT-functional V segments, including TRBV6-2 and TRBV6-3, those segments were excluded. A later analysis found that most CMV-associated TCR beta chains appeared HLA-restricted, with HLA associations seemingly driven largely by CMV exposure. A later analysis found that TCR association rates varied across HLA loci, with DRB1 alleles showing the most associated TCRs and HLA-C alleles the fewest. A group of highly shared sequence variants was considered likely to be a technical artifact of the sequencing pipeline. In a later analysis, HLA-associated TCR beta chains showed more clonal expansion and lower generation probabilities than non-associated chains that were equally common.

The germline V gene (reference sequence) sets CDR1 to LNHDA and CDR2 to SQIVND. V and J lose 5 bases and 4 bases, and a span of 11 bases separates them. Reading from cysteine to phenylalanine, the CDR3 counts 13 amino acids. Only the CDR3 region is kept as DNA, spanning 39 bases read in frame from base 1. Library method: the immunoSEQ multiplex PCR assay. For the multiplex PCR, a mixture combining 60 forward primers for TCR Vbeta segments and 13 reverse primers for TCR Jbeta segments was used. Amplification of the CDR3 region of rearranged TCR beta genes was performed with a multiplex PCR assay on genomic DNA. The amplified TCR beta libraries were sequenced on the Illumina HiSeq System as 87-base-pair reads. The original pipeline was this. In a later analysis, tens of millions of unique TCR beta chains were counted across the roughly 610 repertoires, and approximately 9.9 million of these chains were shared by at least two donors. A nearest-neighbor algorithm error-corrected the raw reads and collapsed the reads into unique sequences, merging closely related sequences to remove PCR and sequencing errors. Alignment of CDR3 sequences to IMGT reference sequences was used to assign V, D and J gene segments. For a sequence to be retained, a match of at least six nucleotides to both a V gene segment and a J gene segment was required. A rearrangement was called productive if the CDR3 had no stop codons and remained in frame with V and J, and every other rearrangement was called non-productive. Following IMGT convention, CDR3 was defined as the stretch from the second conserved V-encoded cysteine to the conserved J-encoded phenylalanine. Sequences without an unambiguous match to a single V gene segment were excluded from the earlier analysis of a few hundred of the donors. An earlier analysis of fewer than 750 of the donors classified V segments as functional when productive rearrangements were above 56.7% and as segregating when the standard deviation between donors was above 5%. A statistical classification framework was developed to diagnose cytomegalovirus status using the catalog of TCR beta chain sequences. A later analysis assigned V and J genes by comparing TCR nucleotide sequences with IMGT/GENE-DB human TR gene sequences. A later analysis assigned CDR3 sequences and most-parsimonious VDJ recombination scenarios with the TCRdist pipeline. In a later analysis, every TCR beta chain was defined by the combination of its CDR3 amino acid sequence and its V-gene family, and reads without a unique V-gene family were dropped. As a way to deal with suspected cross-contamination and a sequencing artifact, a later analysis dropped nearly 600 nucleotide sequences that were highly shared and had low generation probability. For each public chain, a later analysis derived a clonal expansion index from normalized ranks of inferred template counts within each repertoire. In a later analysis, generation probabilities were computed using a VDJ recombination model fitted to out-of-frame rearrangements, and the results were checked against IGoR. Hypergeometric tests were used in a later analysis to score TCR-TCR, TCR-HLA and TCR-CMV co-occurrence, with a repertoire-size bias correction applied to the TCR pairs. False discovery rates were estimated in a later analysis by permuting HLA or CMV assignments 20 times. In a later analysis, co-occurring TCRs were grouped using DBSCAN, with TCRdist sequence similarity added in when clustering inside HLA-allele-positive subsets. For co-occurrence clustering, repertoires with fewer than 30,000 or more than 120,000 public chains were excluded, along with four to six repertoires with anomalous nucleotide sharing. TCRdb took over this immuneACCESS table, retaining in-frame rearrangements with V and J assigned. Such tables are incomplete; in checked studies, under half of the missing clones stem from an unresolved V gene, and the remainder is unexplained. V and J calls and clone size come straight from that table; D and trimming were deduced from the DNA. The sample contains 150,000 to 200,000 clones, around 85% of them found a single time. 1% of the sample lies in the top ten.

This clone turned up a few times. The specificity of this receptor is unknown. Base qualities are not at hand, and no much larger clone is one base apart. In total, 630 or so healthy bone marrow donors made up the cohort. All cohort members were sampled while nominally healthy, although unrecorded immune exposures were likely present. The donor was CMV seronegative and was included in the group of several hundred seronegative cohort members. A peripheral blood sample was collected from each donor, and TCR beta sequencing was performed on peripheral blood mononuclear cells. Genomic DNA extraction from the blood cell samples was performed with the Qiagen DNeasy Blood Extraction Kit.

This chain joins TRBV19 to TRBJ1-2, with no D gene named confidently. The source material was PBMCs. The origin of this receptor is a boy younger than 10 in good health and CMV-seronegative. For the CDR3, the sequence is CASSVEGGYGYTF. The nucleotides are TGTGCCAGTAGTGTGGAGGGCGGCTATGGCTACACCTTC.